A selection of T cell receptor beta chains follows, all from one sample in a study of PD-1 blockade in classical Hodgkin lymphoma. Here immunoSEQ multiplex PCR was the method, and the copy in TCRdb shows in-frame clones only, minus some. The repertoire holds some 8,000 clones, with around 84% as singletons. This specimen was CD8+ T cells from blood, taken before the fourth cycle of nivolumab. The receptor source for this set is a human donor with classical Hodgkin lymphoma. CDR3s include the opening cysteine and the closing phenylalanine or tryptophan. Each record gives: D gene, V gene, J gene, clone size, CDR3 DNA, CDR3 protein. The D gene is left open where the match is weak. The listing skips clone size in some rows; elsewhere it reads once, few, many or a size class.

d_gene: NA
v_gene: TRBV5-1
j_gene: TRBJ2-7
abundance: NA
CDR3nt: TGCGCCAGCAGCTTGGCCTTGAAGGCTACTTCCTACGAGCAGTACTTC
CDR3aa: CASSLALKATSYEQYF

d_gene: TRBD1
v_gene: TRBV27
j_gene: TRBJ1-2
abundance: few
CDR3nt: TGTGCCAGCAGTTTTGATGGAGGGGGCGCTTATGGCTACACCTTC
CDR3aa: CASSFDGGGAYGYTF

d_gene: NA
v_gene: TRBV4-2
j_gene: TRBJ2-1
abundance: NA
CDR3nt: TGTGCCAGCAGCCCGCCGAGTATGGGTGAGCAGTTCTTC
CDR3aa: CASSPPSMGEQFF

d_gene: NA
v_gene: TRBV4-1
j_gene: TRBJ1-6
abundance: few
CDR3nt: TGCGCCAGCAGCCAGGACCGGTTAACGGCACCCCTCCACTTT
CDR3aa: CASSQDRLTAPLHF

d_gene: NA
v_gene: TRBV28
j_gene: TRBJ2-7
abundance: NA
CDR3nt: TGTGCCAGCAAAAGACAATCTACATTCTACGAGCAGTACTTC
CDR3aa: CASKRQSTFYEQYF

d_gene: NA
v_gene: TRBV5-1
j_gene: TRBJ2-7
abundance: NA
CDR3nt: TGCGCCAGCAGCGCCGCAGGCTACTACGAGCAGTACTTC
CDR3aa: CASSAAGYYEQYF

d_gene: NA
v_gene: TRBV2
j_gene: TRBJ2-1
abundance: once
CDR3nt: TGTGCCAGCAGTGAAATACTGCATCTTGAGCAGTTCTTC
CDR3aa: CASSEILHLEQFF

d_gene: NA
v_gene: TRBV11-3
j_gene: TRBJ2-2
abundance: NA
CDR3nt: TGTGCCAGCAGTCCCAGAAGGGGCCAGCCCGGGGAGCTGTTTTTT
CDR3aa: CASSPRRGQPGELFF

d_gene: TRBD2
v_gene: TRBV4-1
j_gene: TRBJ2-3
abundance: NA
CDR3nt: TGCGCCAGCAGCCGAGCCGTAGCGGGGGCCGGGGATACGCAGTATTTT
CDR3aa: CASSRAVAGAGDTQYF

d_gene: TRBD2
v_gene: TRBV7-9
j_gene: TRBJ2-4
abundance: NA
CDR3nt: TGTGCCAGCAGCTTAATGAGGGCGGGGGGCGCCAAAAACATTCAGTACTTC
CDR3aa: CASSLMRAGGAKNIQYF

d_gene: NA
v_gene: TRBV20-1
j_gene: TRBJ1-2
abundance: NA
CDR3nt: TGCAGTGCGGTTCAGTCAGGGGGCTACACCTTC
CDR3aa: CSAVQSGGYTF

d_gene: NA
v_gene: TRBV5-8
j_gene: TRBJ2-7
abundance: NA
CDR3nt: TGTGCCAGCAGCTTCGGGGGACTGACCTACGAGCAGTACTTC
CDR3aa: CASSFGGLTYEQYF

d_gene: NA
v_gene: TRBV7-9
j_gene: TRBJ1-1
abundance: few
CDR3nt: TGTGCCAGCAGCCCACGTTTGTGGAACACTGAAGCTTTCTTT
CDR3aa: CASSPRLWNTEAFF

d_gene: NA
v_gene: TRBV9
j_gene: TRBJ2-7
abundance: once
CDR3nt: TGTGCCAGCAGCCCCGCCGGGGGCTACGAGCAGTACTTC
CDR3aa: CASSPAGGYEQYF

d_gene: TRBD2
v_gene: TRBV9
j_gene: TRBJ2-1
abundance: NA
CDR3nt: TGTGCCAGCAGCCCCCGGGACATTAGCGGGGGGGTCAATGAGCAGTTCTTC
CDR3aa: CASSPRDISGGVNEQFF

d_gene: NA
v_gene: TRBV6-1
j_gene: TRBJ2-7
abundance: NA
CDR3nt: TGTGCCAGCAGTGCCCTTGACCCCTACGAGCAGTACTTC
CDR3aa: CASSALDPYEQYF

d_gene: NA
v_gene: TRBV2
j_gene: TRBJ2-7
abundance: NA
CDR3nt: TGTGCCAGCAGTGAAAATATAGCTGGGTACTTC
CDR3aa: CASSENIAGYF

d_gene: NA
v_gene: TRBV5-1
j_gene: TRBJ1-6
abundance: few
CDR3nt: TGCGCCAGCGCTTGGACGGCTTCTCCCCGGGGATCACCCCTCCACTTT
CDR3aa: CASAWTASPRGSPLHF

d_gene: NA
v_gene: TRBV11-2
j_gene: TRBJ2-1
abundance: NA
CDR3nt: TGTGCCAGCAGCTCAGGTTCGCAGGGATCCTACAATGAGCAGTTCTTC
CDR3aa: CASSSGSQGSYNEQFF

d_gene: NA
v_gene: TRBV28
j_gene: TRBJ1-5
abundance: NA
CDR3nt: TGTGCCAGCAGTTTAGTTATACAGGTGGAACAGCCCCAGCATTTT
CDR3aa: CASSLVIQVEQPQHF

d_gene: NA
v_gene: TRBV19
j_gene: TRBJ1-1
abundance: NA
CDR3nt: TGTGCCAGTAGTTTGGCCAAAGGCACTGAAGCTTTCTTT
CDR3aa: CASSLAKGTEAFF

d_gene: TRBD2
v_gene: TRBV4-2
j_gene: TRBJ2-1
abundance: NA
CDR3nt: TGTGCCAGCAGCCAAGTTAGCGGGGGCGTGGATGAGCAGTTCTTC
CDR3aa: CASSQVSGGVDEQFF

d_gene: NA
v_gene: TRBV7-8
j_gene: TRBJ1-5
abundance: NA
CDR3nt: TGTGCCAGCAGCTTAGCCCCAGGGCTGCCCCAGCATTTT
CDR3aa: CASSLAPGLPQHF

d_gene: NA
v_gene: TRBV29-1
j_gene: TRBJ2-2
abundance: NA
CDR3nt: TGCAGCGTTGTCCTCGAGGGGACCGTGAACACCGGGGAGCTGTTTTTT
CDR3aa: CSVVLEGTVNTGELFF

d_gene: NA
v_gene: TRBV9
j_gene: TRBJ2-1
abundance: once
CDR3nt: TGTGCCAGCAGCCCTAGGGTAAGGGGATACAATGAGCAGTTCTTC
CDR3aa: CASSPRVRGYNEQFF

d_gene: NA
v_gene: TRBV27
j_gene: TRBJ1-1
abundance: NA
CDR3nt: TGTGCCAGCAGTTGGTCCCAGGGCGACACTGAAGCTTTCTTT
CDR3aa: CASSWSQGDTEAFF

d_gene: NA
v_gene: TRBV11-2
j_gene: TRBJ2-5
abundance: NA
CDR3nt: TGTGCCAGCAGCTTAGATCTAGAAGGGACCCTCTTTCGAGAGACCCAGTACTTC
CDR3aa: CASSLDLEGTLFRETQYF

d_gene: NA
v_gene: TRBV30
j_gene: TRBJ1-1
abundance: NA
CDR3nt: TGTGCCGCGGGACGCCTCACTGAAGCTTTCTTT
CDR3aa: CAAGRLTEAFF

d_gene: TRBD1
v_gene: TRBV30
j_gene: TRBJ2-3
abundance: NA
CDR3nt: TGTGCCTGGAGTGTAGGGGTGACAGGGTCCCCCCGCGATACGCAGTATTTT
CDR3aa: CAWSVGVTGSPRDTQYF

d_gene: NA
v_gene: TRBV4-1
j_gene: TRBJ1-1
abundance: NA
CDR3nt: TGCGCCAGCAGCCAAGAGGGATACACTGAAGCTTTCTTT
CDR3aa: CASSQEGYTEAFF

d_gene: NA
v_gene: TRBV9
j_gene: TRBJ2-2
abundance: NA
CDR3nt: TGTGCCAGCAGCTTCCCCGGTGGGGGGCCTAAAACCGGGGAGCTGTTTTTT
CDR3aa: CASSFPGGGPKTGELFF

d_gene: TRBD2
v_gene: TRBV10-2
j_gene: TRBJ2-7
abundance: NA
CDR3nt: TGCGCCAGCAGTGACCACCCCGGGACTAGCGGGGAGGAGCAGTACTTC
CDR3aa: CASSDHPGTSGEEQYF

d_gene: NA
v_gene: TRBV30
j_gene: TRBJ2-2
abundance: NA
CDR3nt: TGTGCCTGGGGGGTCCCCTACCACACCGGGGAGCTGTTTTTT
CDR3aa: CAWGVPYHTGELFF

d_gene: NA
v_gene: TRBV19
j_gene: TRBJ1-5
abundance: NA
CDR3nt: TGTGCCAGTCGATGGGACGGAGCGAATAGCAATCAGCCCCAGCATTTT
CDR3aa: CASRWDGANSNQPQHF

d_gene: NA
v_gene: TRBV15
j_gene: TRBJ1-5
abundance: NA
CDR3nt: TGTGCCACCAGCAGAGATACTACAGGGACTAATCAGCCCCAGCATTTT
CDR3aa: CATSRDTTGTNQPQHF